A single sample gave rise to the 2 T cell receptor beta chains below, sequenced in a study of high-grade serous ovarian cancer treatment subgroups. Tumor samples were taken before definitive surgery or chemotherapy. Profiling relied on immunoSEQ multiplex PCR, and the TCRdb table lists in-frame clones only, not all of them. The sample contains 15,000 to 20,000 clones, around 79% of which appear only once. The sequenced sample consisted of tumor tissue. The receptors here all came from a human donor with high-grade serous ovarian cancer.

This clone was seen only a few times. The chain couples TRBV4-3 to TRBJ2-1, with TRBD2 identical over 11 bases. The V gene's germline CDR1 is LGHNA and CDR2 YSLEER. The CDR3 extends over 18 amino acids. The J segment lost 0 bases and the V segment lost 4 bases, leaving 8 bases of the junction unmatched. The CDR3 sequence is CASSPIAGGSSSYNEQFF. Written as DNA, the CDR3 is TGCGCCAGCAGCCCCATAGCGGGAGGGTCGAGCTCCTACAATGAGCAGTTCTTC.

The CDR3 DNA is TGTGCCAGCAGCTTGCAACAGGGGGCCTCGAACACTGAAGCTTTCTTT. Its protein is CASSLQQGASNTEAFF. This chain uses TRBV11-2 with TRBJ1-1, with TRBD1 identical over 9 bases. This CDR3 region has 16 residues. CDR1 and CDR2 from the germline V gene are SGHAT and FQNNGV. Trimming cost V 3 bases and J 1 base; bases outside gene matches: 6.